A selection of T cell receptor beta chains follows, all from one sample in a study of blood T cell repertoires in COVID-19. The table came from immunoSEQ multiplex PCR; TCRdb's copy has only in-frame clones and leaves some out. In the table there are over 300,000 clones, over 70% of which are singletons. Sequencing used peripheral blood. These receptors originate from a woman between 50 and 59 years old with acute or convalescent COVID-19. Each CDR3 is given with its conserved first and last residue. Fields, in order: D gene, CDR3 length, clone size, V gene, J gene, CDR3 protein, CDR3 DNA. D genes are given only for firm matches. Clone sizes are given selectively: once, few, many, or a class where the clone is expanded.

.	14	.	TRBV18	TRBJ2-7	CASTAAGASYEQYF	TGTGCCAGCACAGCTGCTGGGGCTTCCTACGAGCAGTACTTC
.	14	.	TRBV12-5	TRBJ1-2	CASGLRRQNYGYTF	TGTGCTAGTGGTTTACGGCGGCAGAACTATGGCTACACCTTC
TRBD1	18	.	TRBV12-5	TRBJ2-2	CASGLVRSTGEYTGELFF	TGTGCTAGTGGTTTGGTTCGCTCGACAGGGGAGTACACCGGGGAGCTGTTTTTT
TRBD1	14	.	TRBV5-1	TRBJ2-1	CASSPGQGLGEQFF	TGCGCCAGCAGCCCAGGACAGGGGCTCGGTGAGCAGTTCTTC
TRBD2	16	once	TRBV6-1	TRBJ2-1	CASSERGIRTSNEQFF	TGTGCCAGCAGTGAGCGGGGTATCCGGACTAGCAATGAGCAGTTCTTC
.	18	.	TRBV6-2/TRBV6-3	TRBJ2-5	CASSYERVGAPSQETQYF	TGTGCCAGCAGTTACGAGCGCGTAGGGGCACCCTCACAAGAGACCCAGTACTTC
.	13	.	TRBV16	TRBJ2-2	CASSQSRSGELFF	TGTGCCAGCAGCCAATCGAGATCCGGGGAGCTGTTTTTT
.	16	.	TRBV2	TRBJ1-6	CASSPDSSSYNSPLHF	TGTGCCAGCAGCCCCGACAGTAGCTCCTATAATTCACCCCTCCACTTT
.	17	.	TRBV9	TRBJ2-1	CASSVEGAGSSYNEQFF	TGTGCCAGCAGCGTAGAGGGAGCGGGTAGCTCCTACAATGAGCAGTTCTTC
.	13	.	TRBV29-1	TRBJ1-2	CSVEDRVSYGYTF	TGCAGCGTTGAAGACCGGGTCTCCTATGGCTACACCTTC
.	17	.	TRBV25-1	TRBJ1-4	CASSELGGPATNEKLFF	TGTGCCAGCAGTGAATTGGGGGGGCCGGCAACTAATGAAAAACTGTTTTTT
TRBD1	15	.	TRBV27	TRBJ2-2	CASSPRTGGTGELFF	TGTGCCAGCAGTCCGCGGACAGGGGGTACCGGGGAGCTGTTTTTT
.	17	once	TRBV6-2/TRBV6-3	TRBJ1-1	CASSYSMGGDLNTEAFF	TGTGCCAGCAGTTACTCGATGGGGGGGGACTTGAACACTGAAGCTTTCTTT
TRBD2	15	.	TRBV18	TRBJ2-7	CASSGLAGGSYEQYF	TGTGCCAGCTCGGGACTAGCGGGAGGGTCGTACGAGCAGTACTTC
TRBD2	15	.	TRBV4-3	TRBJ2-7	CASSPGLAGAWEQYF	TGCGCCAGCAGCCCTGGACTAGCGGGGGCCTGGGAGCAGTACTTC
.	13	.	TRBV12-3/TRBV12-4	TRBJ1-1	CASSLLRRSEAFF	TGTGCCAGCAGTTTACTACGGCGGTCTGAAGCTTTCTTT
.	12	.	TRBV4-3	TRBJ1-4	CASSKSDEKLFF	TGCGCCAGCAGTAAATCTGATGAAAAACTGTTTTTT
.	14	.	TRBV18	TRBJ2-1	CASSILAEFDEQFF	TGTGCCAGCTCGATTCTGGCGGAGTTCGATGAGCAGTTCTTC
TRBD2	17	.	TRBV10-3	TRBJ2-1	CAISEWSGSSAGNEQFF	TGTGCCATCAGTGAATGGAGCGGGAGTAGTGCAGGGAATGAGCAGTTCTTC
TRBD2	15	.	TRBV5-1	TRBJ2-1	CASSPTSGGSNEQFF	TGCGCCAGCAGCCCAACTAGCGGGGGTTCAAATGAGCAGTTCTTC
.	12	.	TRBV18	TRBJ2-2	CASSERSGELFF	TGTGCCAGCTCTGAGCGATCCGGGGAGCTGTTTTTT
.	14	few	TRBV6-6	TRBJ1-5	CASSPAGTNQPQHF	TGTGCCAGCAGTCCCGCCGGTACCAATCAGCCCCAGCATTTT
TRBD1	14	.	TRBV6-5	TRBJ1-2	CASSLERQGYGYTF	TGTGCCAGCAGCCTGGAAAGACAGGGCTATGGCTACACCTTC
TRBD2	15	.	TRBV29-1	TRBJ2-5	CSVQGTSARQETQYF	TGCAGCGTCCAAGGGACTAGCGCTAGACAAGAGACCCAGTACTTC
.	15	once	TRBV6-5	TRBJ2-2	CASITGNANTGELFF	TGTGCCAGCATTACAGGGAACGCGAACACCGGGGAGCTGTTTTTT
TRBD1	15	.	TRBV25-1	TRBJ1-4	CASSVRTGTGEKLFF	TGTGCCAGCAGTGTCCGGACAGGGACGGGTGAAAAACTGTTTTTT
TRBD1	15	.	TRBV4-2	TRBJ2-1	CASSRTQGVYNEQFF	TGTGCCAGCAGCCGGACACAGGGGGTCTACAATGAGCAGTTCTTC
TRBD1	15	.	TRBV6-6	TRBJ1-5	CASSYSRDSPEPQHF	TGTGCCAGCAGTTACTCACGGGACAGCCCAGAGCCCCAGCATTTT
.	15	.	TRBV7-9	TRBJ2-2	CASSLGALNTGELFF	TGTGCCAGCAGCTTAGGGGCCCTGAACACCGGGGAGCTGTTTTTT
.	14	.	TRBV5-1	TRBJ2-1	CASSSKGHNNEQFF	TGCGCCAGCAGCTCCAAGGGACACAACAATGAGCAGTTCTTC
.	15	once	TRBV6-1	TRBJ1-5	CASSEWQDSNQPQHF	TGTGCCAGCAGTGAATGGCAGGATAGCAATCAGCCCCAGCATTTT
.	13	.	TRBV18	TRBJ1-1	CASQGQGNTEAFF	TGTGCCAGCCAGGGGCAGGGGAACACTGAAGCTTTCTTT
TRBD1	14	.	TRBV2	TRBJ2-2	CASSRTGNTGELFF	TGTGCCAGCAGTCGGACAGGGAATACCGGGGAGCTGTTTTTT